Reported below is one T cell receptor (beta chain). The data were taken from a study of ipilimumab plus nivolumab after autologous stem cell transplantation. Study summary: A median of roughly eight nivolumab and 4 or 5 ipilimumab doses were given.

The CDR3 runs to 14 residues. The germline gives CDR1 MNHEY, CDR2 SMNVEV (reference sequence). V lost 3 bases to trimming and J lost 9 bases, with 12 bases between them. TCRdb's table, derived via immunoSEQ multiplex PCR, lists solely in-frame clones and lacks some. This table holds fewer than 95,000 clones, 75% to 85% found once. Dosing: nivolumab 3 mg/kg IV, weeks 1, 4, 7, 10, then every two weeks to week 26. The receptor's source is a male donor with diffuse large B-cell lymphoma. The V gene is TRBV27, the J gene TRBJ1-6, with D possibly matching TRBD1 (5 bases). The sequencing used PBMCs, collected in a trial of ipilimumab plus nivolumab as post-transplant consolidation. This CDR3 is CASSLGQGSSPLHF. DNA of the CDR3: TGTGCCAGCAGTTTGGGGCAGGGTAGTTCACCCCTCCACTTT.